This TCR beta chain was recorded in a study of identical twins. Study-wide results and limits: Low generation probability was overrepresented in out-of-frame alpha sequences shared by twins. Fewer insertions marked abundant cord blood beta clonotypes; young adult naive trended weakly, memory not at all.

Addition of a universal primer site occurred through template switching, and cDNA carried unique molecular identifiers. TCRdb passed the 5' RACE reads through MiXCR, listing each CDR3 protein once. The sample lists hundreds of thousands of distinct CDR3 sequences, around 6.6% occurring once. This clonotype was counted ten times or more. Its target is not known. This sample also appeared in a second study, on yellow fever vaccine responses in identical twins. That report notes: Reportedly, twins' vaccine T cell responses looked partly convergent and partly personalized.

The sequence derives from a woman aged 18-35 years in good health. Sequences were obtained from memory (CD45RO+) T cells sorted from blood.

CDR3 region: CASSYGIEAFF. The CDR3 DNA sequence: TGTGCCAGCAGTTACGGCATTGAAGCTTTCTTT. The genes are TRBV6-5 and TRBJ1-1; no reliable D call. The V end lost 2 bases, the J end lost 7 bases, and 5 bases lay between the germline ends. Germline loops: CDR1 MNHEY, CDR2 SVGAGI. The CDR3 runs 11 residues.